This T cell receptor beta chain was recorded in a study of T cell repertoires in aging, cancer and after chemotherapy. TRB rearrangements spanning V, D and J were amplified using mixed TRB-A/B primers. TCRdb passed the multiplex PCR reads through MiXCR, listing each CDR3 protein once. Of 2,200 or so distinct CDR3 sequences listed, about a third are singletons. This clonotype was detected only a few times. Amplification of TCR beta used genomic DNA extracted from peripheral blood. CDR3 size: 15 residues. The germline V and J ends were trimmed by 5 bases and 4 bases, with 17 bases remaining between them. Germline V gives CDR1 MNHEY, CDR2 SMNVEV (reference sequence).

The chain recombines TRBV27 with TRBJ1-2; a weak D match, TRBD1 (6 bases). Specimen: blood. This clonotype was sampled from a human donor with a solid tumor. The DNA for the CDR3 is TGTGCCAGCAGTGCCTTAACAGGGTCCTCCTATGGCTACACCTTC. Protein sequence: CASSALTGSSYGYTF.